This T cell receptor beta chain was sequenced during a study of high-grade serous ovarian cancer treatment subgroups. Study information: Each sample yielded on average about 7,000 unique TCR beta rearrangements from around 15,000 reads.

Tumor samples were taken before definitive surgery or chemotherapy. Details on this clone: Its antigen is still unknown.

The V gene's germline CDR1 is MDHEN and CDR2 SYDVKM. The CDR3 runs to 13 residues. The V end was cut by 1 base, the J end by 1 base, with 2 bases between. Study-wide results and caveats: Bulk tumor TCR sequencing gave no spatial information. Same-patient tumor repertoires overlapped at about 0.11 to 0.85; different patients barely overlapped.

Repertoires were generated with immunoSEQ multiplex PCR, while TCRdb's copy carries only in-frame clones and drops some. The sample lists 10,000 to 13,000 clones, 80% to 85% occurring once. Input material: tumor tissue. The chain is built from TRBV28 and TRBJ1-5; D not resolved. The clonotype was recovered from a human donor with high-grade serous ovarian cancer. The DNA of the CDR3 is TGTGCCAGCAGTTTATCCAGCAATCAGCCCCAGCATTTT. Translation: CASSLSSNQPQHF.